The source of this TCR beta chain is a study of T cell responses to AZD1222 COVID-19 vaccine. Study overall: Second-dose groups at about 4 or about 12 weeks were pooled.

Sequencing used immunoSEQ multiplex PCR; TCRdb keeps in-frame clones, though not all of them. Of about 130,000 clones in the sample, 88% are singletons; the top ten hold about 8.3%. General study results and limits: White British donors predominated, females outnumbered males, and clonal diversity was possibly underestimated. Following two doses of AZD1222, Spike-specific TCR breadth and depth rose. Among AZD1222 vaccinees, only 5 or 6 were seropositive at baseline.

As to this clone: Its specificity is not known.

Germline CDR1 reads SNHLY; CDR2 reads FYNNEI. With 8 bases clipped from V and 4 bases from J, the junction kept 6 bases outside the gene matches. The CDR3 sequence is 13 residues long. This sample comprised peripheral blood, obtained on day 0 of AZD1222 vaccination. The TCR originated in an adult in good health. This rearrangement joins TRBV2 to TRBJ2-3; 7 bases fit TRBD2. In DNA, the CDR3 is TGTGCCAGCCAATCGACTAGCTCAGATACGCAGTATTTT. As protein: CASQSTSSDTQYF.